This record covers a single TCR beta chain. Antigen specificity is unknown. The sample is drawn from a study of T cell responses to AZD1222 COVID-19 vaccine. Findings and limits, study-wide: CD4 TCRs linked to vaccination spanned spike, dominating at 160-218 and 743-854. Just five or six AZD1222 recipients were seropositive at baseline. Reportedly, nearly half the spike-specific TCRs target unmutated variant regions.

TCRdb's table, derived via immunoSEQ multiplex PCR, lists solely in-frame clones and lacks some. This sample has about 56,000 clones, with over 80% found just once. The specimen comprised peripheral blood, sampled on day 0 of AZD1222 vaccination. The TCR sequence derives from an adult in good health.

The CDR3: CASSLWGIVGELFF. As DNA, the CDR3 is TGTGCCAGCAGCTTATGGGGAATTGTCGGGGAGCTGTTTTTT. The J gene is TRBJ2-2, the V gene TRBV13; D not certain. The CDR3 consists of 14 residues. The germline CDR1 and CDR2 sequences are PRHDT and FYEKMQ (reference sequence). With 2 bases removed from V and 7 bases from J, the gap between germline ends came to 11 bases. The full variable domain, its missing parts supplied by reference TRBV13 and TRBJ2-2, is AAGVIQSPRHLIKEKRETATLKCYPIPRHDTVYWYQQGPGQDPQFLISFYEKMQSDKGSIPDRFSAQQFSDYHSELNMSSLELGDSALYFCASSLWGIVGELFFGEGSRLTVL.